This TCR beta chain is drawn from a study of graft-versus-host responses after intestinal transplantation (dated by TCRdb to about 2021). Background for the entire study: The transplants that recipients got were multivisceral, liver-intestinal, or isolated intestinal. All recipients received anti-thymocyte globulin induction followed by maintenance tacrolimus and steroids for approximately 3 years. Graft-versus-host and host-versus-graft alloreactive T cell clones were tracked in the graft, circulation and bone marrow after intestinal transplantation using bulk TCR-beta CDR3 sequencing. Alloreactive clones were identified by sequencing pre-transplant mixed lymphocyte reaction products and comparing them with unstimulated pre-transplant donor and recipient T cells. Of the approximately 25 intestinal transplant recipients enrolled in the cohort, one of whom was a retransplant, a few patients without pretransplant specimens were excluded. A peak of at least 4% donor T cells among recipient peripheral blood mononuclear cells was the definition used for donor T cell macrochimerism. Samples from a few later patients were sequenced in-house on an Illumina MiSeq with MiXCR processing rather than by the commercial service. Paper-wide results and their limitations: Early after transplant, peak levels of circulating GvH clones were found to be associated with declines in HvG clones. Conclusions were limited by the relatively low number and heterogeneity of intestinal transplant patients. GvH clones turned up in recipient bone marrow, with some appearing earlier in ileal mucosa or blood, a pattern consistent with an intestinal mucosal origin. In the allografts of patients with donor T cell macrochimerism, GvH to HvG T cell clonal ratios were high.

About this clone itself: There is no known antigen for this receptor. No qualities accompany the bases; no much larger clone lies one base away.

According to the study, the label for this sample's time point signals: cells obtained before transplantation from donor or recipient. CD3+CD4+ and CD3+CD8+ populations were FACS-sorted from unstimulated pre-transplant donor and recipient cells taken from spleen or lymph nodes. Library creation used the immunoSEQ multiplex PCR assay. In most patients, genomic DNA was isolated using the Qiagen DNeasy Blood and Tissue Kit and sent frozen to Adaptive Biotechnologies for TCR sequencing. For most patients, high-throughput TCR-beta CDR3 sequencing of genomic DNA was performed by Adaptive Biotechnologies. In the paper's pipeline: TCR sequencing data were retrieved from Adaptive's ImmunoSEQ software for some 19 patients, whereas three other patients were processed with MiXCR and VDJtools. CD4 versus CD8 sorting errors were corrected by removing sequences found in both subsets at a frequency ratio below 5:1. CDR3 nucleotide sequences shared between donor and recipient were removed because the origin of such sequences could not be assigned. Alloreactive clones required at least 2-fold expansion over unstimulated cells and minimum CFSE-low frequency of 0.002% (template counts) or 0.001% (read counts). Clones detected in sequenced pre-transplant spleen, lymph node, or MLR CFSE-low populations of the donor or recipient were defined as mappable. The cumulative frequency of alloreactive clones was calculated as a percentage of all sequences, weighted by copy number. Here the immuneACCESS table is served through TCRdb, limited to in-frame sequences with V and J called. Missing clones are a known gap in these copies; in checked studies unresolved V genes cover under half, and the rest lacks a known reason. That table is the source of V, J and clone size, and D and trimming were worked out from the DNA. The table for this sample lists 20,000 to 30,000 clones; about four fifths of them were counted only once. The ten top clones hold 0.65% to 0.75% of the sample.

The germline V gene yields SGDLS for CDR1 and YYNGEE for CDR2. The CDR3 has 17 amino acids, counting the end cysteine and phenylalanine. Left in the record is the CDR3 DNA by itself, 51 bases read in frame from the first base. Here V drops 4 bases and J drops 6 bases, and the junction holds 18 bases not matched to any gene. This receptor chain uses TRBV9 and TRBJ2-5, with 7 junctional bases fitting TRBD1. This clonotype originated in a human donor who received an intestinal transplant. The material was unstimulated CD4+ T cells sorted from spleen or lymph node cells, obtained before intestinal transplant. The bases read TGTGCCAGCAGCTCCCGTTTTGGGACAGAAGCTACGAAGACCCAGTACTTC. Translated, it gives CASSSRFGTEATKTQYF.